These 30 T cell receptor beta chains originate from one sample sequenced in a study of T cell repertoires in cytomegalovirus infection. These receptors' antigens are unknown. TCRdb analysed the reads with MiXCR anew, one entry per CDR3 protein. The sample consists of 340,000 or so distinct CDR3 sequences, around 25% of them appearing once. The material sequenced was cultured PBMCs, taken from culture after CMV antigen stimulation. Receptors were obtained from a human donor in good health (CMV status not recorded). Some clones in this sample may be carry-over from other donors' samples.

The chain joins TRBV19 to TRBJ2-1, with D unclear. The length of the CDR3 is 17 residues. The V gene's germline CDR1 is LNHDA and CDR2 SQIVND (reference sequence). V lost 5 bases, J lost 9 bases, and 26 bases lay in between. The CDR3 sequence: CASSPTWTTLPLGEQFF. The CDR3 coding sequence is TGTGCCAGTAGTCCCACCTGGACCACGCTCCCGCTGGGTGAGCAGTTCTTC.

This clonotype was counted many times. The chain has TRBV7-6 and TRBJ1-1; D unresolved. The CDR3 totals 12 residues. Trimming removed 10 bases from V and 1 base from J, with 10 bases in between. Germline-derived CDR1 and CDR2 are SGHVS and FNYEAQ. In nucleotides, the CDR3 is TGTGCCATCTATCAGGAGAACACTGAAGCTTTCTTT. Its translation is CAIYQENTEAFF.

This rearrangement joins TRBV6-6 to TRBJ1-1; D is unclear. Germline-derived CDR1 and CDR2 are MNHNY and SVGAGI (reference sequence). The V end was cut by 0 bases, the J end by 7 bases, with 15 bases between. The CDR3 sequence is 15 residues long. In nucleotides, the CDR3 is TGTGCCAGCAGTTACTCGAGAGTCGGCGCGGTTGAAGCTTTCTTT. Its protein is CASSYSRVGAVEAFF.

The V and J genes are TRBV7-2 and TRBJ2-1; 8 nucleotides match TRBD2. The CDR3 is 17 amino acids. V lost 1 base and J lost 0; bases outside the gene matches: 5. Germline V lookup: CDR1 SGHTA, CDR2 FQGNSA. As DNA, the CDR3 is TGTGCCAGCAGCTTAGGGGTAGCGGGATCCTCCTACAATGAGCAGTTCTTC. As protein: CASSLGVAGSSYNEQFF. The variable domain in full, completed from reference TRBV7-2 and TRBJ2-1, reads GAGVSQSPSNKVTEKGKDVELRCDPISGHTALYWYRQSLGQGLEFLIYFQGNSAPDKSGLPSDRFSAERTGGSVSTLTIQRTQQEDSAVYLCASSLGVAGSSYNEQFFGPGTRLTVL.

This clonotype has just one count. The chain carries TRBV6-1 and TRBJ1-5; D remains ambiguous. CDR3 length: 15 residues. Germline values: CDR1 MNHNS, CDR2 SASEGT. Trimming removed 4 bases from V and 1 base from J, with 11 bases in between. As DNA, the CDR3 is TGTGCCAGCAGTGTGGAGCGGATAAGCAATCAGCCCCAGCATTTT. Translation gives CASSVERISNQPQHF.

CDR3 nucleotide sequence: TGTGCCAGCAGCCTCTTTGGCCCCGGGGGTAGCGGGAGGAGCGAGACCCAGTACTTC. Encoded protein: CASSLFGPGGSGRSETQYF. J is TRBJ2-5 and V is TRBV12-3 or TRBV12-4, with TRBD2 matching 10 bases. After removal of 6 bases from V and 5 bases from J, the junction contained 21 bases not matched to a gene. The CDR3 extends over 19 amino acids.

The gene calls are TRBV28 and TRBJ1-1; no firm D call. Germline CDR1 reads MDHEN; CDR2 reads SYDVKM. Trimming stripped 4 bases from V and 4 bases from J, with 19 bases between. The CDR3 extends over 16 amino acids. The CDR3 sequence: CASSSSSLGSGTEAFF. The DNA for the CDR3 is TGTGCCAGCAGTTCATCCTCTCTCGGTTCGGGCACTGAAGCTTTCTTT.

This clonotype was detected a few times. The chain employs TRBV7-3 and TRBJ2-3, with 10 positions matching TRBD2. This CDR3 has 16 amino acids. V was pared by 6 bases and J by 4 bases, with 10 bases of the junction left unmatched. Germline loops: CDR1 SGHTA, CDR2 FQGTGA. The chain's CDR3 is CASSYMGSGGADTQYF. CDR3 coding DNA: TGTGCCAGCAGTTATATGGGCAGCGGGGGGGCAGATACGCAGTATTTT.

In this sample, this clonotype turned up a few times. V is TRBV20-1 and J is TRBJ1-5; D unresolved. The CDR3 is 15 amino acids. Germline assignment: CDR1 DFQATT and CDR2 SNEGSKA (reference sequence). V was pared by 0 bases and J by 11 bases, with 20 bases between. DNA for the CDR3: TGCAGTGCTAGAGATTCCCGGAGGAGCCTAGAGACCCAGCATTTT. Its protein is CSARDSRRSLETQHF.

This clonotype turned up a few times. The chain's CDR3 is CASSLTGVPTNEKLFF. CDR3 sequence (DNA): TGTGCCAGTAGTCTGACAGGGGTACCAACTAATGAAAAACTGTTTTTT. The genes are TRBV19 and TRBJ1-4, with 8 positions matching TRBD1. The junction had 5 bases not matched to a gene; V was cut back by 5 bases and J by 0 bases. Germline V lookup: CDR1 LNHDA, CDR2 SQIVND (reference sequence). This CDR3 spans 16 amino acids. Full variable domain (outside the CDR3, taken from reference TRBV19 and TRBJ1-4): DGGITQSPKYLFRKEGQNVTLSCEQNLNHDAMYWYRQDPGQGLRLIYYSQIVNDFQKGDIAEGYSVSREKKESFPLTVTSAQKNPTAFYLCASSLTGVPTNEKLFFGSGTQLSVL.

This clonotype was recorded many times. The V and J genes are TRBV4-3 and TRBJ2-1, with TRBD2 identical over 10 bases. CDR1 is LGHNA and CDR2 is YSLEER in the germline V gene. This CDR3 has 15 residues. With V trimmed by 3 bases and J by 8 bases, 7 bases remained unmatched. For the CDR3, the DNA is TGCGCCAGCAGCCATCAGCGGGAGGGCCGACATGAGCAGTTCTTC. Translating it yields CASSHQREGRHEQFF.

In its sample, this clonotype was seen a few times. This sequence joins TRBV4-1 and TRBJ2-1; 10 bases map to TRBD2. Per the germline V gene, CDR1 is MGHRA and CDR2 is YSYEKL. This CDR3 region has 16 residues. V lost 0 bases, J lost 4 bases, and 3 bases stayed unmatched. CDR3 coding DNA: TGCGCCAGCAGCCAAGATTCAGCGGGAGGGTACAATGAGCAGTTCTTC. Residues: CASSQDSAGGYNEQFF.

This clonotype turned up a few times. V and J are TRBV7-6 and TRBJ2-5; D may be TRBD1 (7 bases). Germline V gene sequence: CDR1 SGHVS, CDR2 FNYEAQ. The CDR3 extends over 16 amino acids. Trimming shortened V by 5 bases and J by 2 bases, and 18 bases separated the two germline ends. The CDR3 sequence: CASSRGRQGGQETQYF. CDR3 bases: TGTGCCAGCAGCCGCGGACGCCAGGGGGGACAAGAGACCCAGTACTTC.

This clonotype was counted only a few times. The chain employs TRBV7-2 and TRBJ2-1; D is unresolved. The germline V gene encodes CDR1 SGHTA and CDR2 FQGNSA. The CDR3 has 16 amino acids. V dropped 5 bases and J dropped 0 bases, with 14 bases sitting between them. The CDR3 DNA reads TGTGCCAGCAGCGCCCATCAAATGAGCTCCTACAATGAGCAGTTCTTC. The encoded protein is CASSAHQMSSYNEQFF.

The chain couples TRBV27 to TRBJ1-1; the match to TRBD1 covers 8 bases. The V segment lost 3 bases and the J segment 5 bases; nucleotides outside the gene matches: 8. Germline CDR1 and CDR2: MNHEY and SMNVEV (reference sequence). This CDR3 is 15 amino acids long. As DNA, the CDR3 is TGTGCCAGCAGTTTTGAGAGGACAGGGTATACTGAAGCTTTCTTT. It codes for CASSFERTGYTEAFF.

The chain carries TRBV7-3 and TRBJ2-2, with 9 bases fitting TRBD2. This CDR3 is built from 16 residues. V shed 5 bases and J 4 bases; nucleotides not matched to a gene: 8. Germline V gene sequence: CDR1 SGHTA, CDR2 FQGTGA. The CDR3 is CASSPEAGGGTGELFF. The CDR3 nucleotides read TGTGCCAGCAGCCCAGAAGCGGGGGGAGGCACCGGGGAGCTGTTTTTT.

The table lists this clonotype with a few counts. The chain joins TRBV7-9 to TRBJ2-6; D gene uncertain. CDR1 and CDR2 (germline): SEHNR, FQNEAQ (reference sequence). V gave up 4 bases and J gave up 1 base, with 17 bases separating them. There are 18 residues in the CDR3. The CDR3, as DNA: TGTGCCAGCAGCTCTTACTCCCTCCGCCTGTCTGGGGCCAACGTCCTGACTTTC. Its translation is CASSSYSLRLSGANVLTF.

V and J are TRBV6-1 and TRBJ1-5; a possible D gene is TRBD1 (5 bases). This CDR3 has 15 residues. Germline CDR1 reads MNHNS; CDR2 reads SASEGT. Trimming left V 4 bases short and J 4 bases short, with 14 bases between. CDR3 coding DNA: TGTGCCAGCAGTGCTTGGCCGACAGAGAATCAGCCCCAGCATTTT. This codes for CASSAWPTENQPQHF.

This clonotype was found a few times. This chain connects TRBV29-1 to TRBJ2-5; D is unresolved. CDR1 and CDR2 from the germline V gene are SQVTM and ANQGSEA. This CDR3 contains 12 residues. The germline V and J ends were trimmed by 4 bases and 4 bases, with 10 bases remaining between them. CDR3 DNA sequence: TGCAGCGTTGTGGCAGCGATAGAGACCCAGTACTTC. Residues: CSVVAAIETQYF.

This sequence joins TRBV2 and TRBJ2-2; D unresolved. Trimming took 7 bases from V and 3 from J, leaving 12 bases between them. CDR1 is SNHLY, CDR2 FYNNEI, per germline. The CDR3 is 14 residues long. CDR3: CASTDQIYTGELFF. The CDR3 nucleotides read TGTGCCAGCACCGACCAAATATACACCGGGGAGCTGTTTTTT.

DNA of the CDR3: TGCGCCAGCAGTGCTATGGCGGGGGCGGGCGAGCAGTACTTC. Its translation: CASSAMAGAGEQYF. V usage is TRBV4-3 and J usage is TRBJ2-7; D is possibly TRBD2 (7 bases). The CDR3 consists of 14 residues. CDR1 is LGHNA, CDR2 YSLEER, per germline. Deletions cut 6 bases from V and 6 bases from J, with 18 bases between.

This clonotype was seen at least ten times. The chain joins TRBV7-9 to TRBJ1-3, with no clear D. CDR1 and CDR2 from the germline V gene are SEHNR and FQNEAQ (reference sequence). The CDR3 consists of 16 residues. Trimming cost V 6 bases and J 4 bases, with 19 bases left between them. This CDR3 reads CASSQDMGGRGNTIYF. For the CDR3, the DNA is TGTGCCAGCAGTCAAGACATGGGAGGGCGAGGAAACACCATATATTTT.

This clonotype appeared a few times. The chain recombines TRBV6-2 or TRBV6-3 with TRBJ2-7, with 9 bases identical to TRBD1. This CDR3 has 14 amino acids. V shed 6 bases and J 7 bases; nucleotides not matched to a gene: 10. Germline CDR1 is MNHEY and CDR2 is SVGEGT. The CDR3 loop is CASSRPGQGREQYF. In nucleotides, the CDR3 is TGTGCCAGCAGCCGACCGGGACAGGGAAGAGAGCAGTACTTC.

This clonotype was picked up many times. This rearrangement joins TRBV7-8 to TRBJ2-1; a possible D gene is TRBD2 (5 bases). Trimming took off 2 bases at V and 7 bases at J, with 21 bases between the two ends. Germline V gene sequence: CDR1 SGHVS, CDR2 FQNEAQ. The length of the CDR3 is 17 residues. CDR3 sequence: CASSLKRVGFSMNEQFF. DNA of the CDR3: TGTGCCAGCAGCTTAAAGAGGGTCGGATTTAGTATGAATGAGCAGTTCTTC.

The CDR3 reads CASSIKSEYGYTF. Written as DNA, the CDR3 is TGTGCCAGTAGTATAAAGTCAGAATATGGCTACACCTTC. The chain uses TRBV19 and TRBJ1-2; D unclear. V was cut by 2 bases and J by 5 bases, with 9 bases left in between. Germline CDR1 is LNHDA and CDR2 is SQIVND (reference sequence). CDR3 length: 13 residues. Complete variable domain (other parts from reference TRBV19 and TRBJ1-2): DGGITQSPKYLFRKEGQNVTLSCEQNLNHDAMYWYRQDPGQGLRLIYYSQIVNDFQKGDIAEGYSVSREKKESFPLTVTSAQKNPTAFYLCASSIKSEYGYTFGSGTRLTVV.

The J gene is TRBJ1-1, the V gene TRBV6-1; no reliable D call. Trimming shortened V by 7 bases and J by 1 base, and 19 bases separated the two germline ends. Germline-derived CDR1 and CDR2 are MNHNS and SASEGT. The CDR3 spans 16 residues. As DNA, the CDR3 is TGTGCCAGCACCAGGATCCTGATTGATAGGAACACTGAAGCTTTCTTT. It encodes CASTRILIDRNTEAFF.

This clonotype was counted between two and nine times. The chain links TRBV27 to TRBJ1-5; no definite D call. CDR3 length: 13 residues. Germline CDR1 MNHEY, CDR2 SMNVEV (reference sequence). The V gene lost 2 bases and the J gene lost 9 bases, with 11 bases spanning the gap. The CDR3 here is CASSLVESMPQHF. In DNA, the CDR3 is TGTGCCAGCAGTTTAGTAGAGTCAATGCCCCAGCATTTT.

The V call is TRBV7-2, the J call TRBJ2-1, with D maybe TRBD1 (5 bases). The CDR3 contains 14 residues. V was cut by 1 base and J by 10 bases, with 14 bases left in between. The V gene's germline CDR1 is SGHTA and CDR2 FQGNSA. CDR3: CASSLGQGIREQFF. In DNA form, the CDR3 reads TGTGCCAGCAGCTTAGGGCAGGGCATAAGGGAGCAGTTCTTC.

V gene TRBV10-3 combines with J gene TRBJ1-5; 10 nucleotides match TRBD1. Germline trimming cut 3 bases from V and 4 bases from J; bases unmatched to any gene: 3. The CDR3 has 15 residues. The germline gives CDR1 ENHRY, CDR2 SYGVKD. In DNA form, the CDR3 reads TGTGCCATCAGTGATCCGGGACAGGGGAATCAGCCCCAGCATTTT. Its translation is CAISDPGQGNQPQHF.

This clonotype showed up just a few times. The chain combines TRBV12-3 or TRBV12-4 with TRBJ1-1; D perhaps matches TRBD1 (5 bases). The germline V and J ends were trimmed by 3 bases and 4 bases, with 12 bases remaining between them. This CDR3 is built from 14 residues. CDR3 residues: CASSFGAGPTEAFF. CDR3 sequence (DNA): TGTGCCAGCAGTTTTGGGGCTGGTCCCACTGAAGCTTTCTTT.